This T cell receptor (beta chain) was identified during a study of shared clonotypes between healthy human individuals. Study-wide points: Sampling covered blood only; tissue repertoires likely differ. A reduction in generation probabilities was seen for non-shared clonotypes relative to those shared by all four donors. The donor pool, a small one, limited the genetic and exposure-history diversity represented.

In the source study's methods: Filtering differed since immunoSEQ provided only junctions, with no quality scores. The repertoire was sequenced with immunoSEQ multiplex PCR; TCRdb's copy has only in-frame clones and lacks some. V and J calls and clone size are given by that table; D and trimming were obtained from the DNA. The table shows 800,000 or so clones, with approximately 96% occurring only once. On this clone: Its antigen is undetermined.

Naive CD8 populations comprised CD45RO-negative cells positively selected for CCR7, excluding terminally differentiated effector memory CD45RA+ cells. This clonotype was obtained from a man aged 25 to 45 in good health. The specimen was naive CD8+ T cells sorted from blood.

CDR3 nucleotide sequence: TGTGCCAGCAGCGCTGAGGGTGAGATGAACACTGAAGCTTTCTTT. Encoded protein: CASSAEGEMNTEAFF. The genes are TRBV9 and TRBJ1-1; no firm D call. The CDR3 is 15 residues long. CDR1 is SGDLS, CDR2 YYNGEE, per germline. The germline V and J ends were trimmed by 3 bases and 0 bases, with 12 bases remaining between them.